Below, 15 T cell receptor beta chains from the same sample are listed, as sequenced in a study of blood T cell repertoires in COVID-19. Sequencing used immunoSEQ multiplex PCR; TCRdb keeps in-frame clones, though not all of them. The data show 240,000 or so clones, roughly 91% seen once. The material sequenced was PBMCs or T cells enriched from blood (not recorded which). These receptors were taken from a man between 35 and 55 years old who had recovered from COVID-19.

This clone was observed a few times. CDR3 loop: CASSYAGGYEQYF. The DNA of the CDR3 is TGTGCCAGCAGTTACGCAGGTGGCTACGAGCAGTACTTC. This sequence joins TRBV6-2 or TRBV6-3 and TRBJ2-7; unclear D gene. V lost 2 bases and J lost 3, with 8 bases in between. The CDR3 runs 13 residues. CDR1 is MNHEY, CDR2 SVGEGT, per germline.

V usage is TRBV4-3 and J usage is TRBJ2-5; 7 bases match TRBD2. The CDR3 length is 13 residues. Germline V gives CDR1 LGHNA, CDR2 YSLEER. The junction had 2 bases not matched to a gene; V was cut back by 4 bases and J by 3 bases. The CDR3: CASSPTSKETQYF. Written as DNA, the CDR3 is TGCGCCAGCAGCCCGACTAGCAAAGAGACCCAGTACTTC.

CDR3 nucleotides: TGTGCCAGCAGCTTCGCAGACAGGCCCACTGAAGCTTTCTTT. This codes for CASSFADRPTEAFF. The gene calls are TRBV7-2 and TRBJ1-1, with D perhaps TRBD1 (6 bases). Germline V CDR1 and CDR2: SGHTA, FQGNSA. There are 14 residues in the CDR3. Between the trimmed V and J ends, which lost 3 bases and 4 bases, there was a span of 12 bases.

CDR3 DNA sequence: TGTGCCAGCTCACCCGGACTAGCGGGGGTCGATGAGCAGTTCTTC. Translated: CASSPGLAGVDEQFF. The chain combines TRBV18 with TRBJ2-1; 13 nucleotides agree with TRBD2. The V and J ends lost 3 bases and 8 bases, in that order; junction bases with no gene match: 4. Germline loops: CDR1 KGHSH, CDR2 LQKENI. The CDR3 length is 15 residues.

The gene calls are TRBV7-9 and TRBJ1-1; 8 bases align to TRBD1. This CDR3 region has 15 residues. V trimming: 2 bases; J trimming: 5 bases; junction bases outside the gene matches: 7. Germline V gene data show CDR1 as SEHNR and CDR2 as FQNEAQ (reference sequence). CDR3 nucleotide sequence: TGTGCCAGCAGCTTAAATCAGGGGGCTGGAACTGAAGCTTTCTTT. Residues: CASSLNQGAGTEAFF.

The V and J genes are TRBV6-4 and TRBJ1-1; 7 nucleotides match TRBD1. Germline CDR1 MRHNA, CDR2 SNTAGT. The CDR3 length is 14 residues. Germline trimming cut 6 bases from V and 4 bases from J; bases unmatched to any gene: 8. CDR3 sequence reads: CASSAYRGSTEAFF. The CDR3 DNA is TGTGCCAGCAGCGCATACAGGGGAAGCACTGAAGCTTTCTTT.

The rearrangement links TRBV7-3 to TRBJ2-7, with 9 bases identical to TRBD1. The CDR3 is made up of 15 amino acids. V lost 3 bases to trimming and J lost 5 bases; unmatched junction nucleotides: 8. The germline gives CDR1 SGHTA, CDR2 FQGTGA. The CDR3 DNA follows: TGTGCCAGCAGCTTCGGGACAGGGAGGAATCACGAGCAGTACTTC. Amino acids: CASSFGTGRNHEQYF.

The chain uses TRBV11-1 and TRBJ2-7; no clear D gene. CDR1 is SGHAT, CDR2 FQDESV, per germline (reference sequence). The CDR3 consists of 12 residues. Trimming cost V 1 base and J 3 bases, with 4 bases left between them. CDR3 region: CASSLVNYEQYF. CDR3 DNA: TGTGCCAGCAGCTTAGTTAACTACGAGCAGTACTTC.

The chain links TRBV6-1 to TRBJ1-4; D unresolved. Germline-derived CDR1 and CDR2 are MNHNS and SASEGT. V dropped 3 bases and J dropped 0 bases, with 17 bases sitting between them. The CDR3 covers 18 residues. The CDR3 loop reads CASSETGTVAATNEKLFF. CDR3 nucleotide sequence: TGTGCCAGCAGTGAGACTGGCACGGTTGCTGCAACTAATGAAAAACTGTTTTTT.

This chain joins TRBV28 and TRBJ2-7, with TRBD2 matching over 8 bases. This CDR3 has 18 residues. Germline trimming cut 3 bases from V and 2 bases from J; bases unmatched to any gene: 15. Germline CDR1 MDHEN, CDR2 SYDVKM. The CDR3 DNA reads TGTGCCAGCAGTTTTTATTCATGGCGGGGGGCTGTTACCTACGAGCAGTACTTC. It is translated as CASSFYSWRGAVTYEQYF.

The J gene is TRBJ2-5, the V gene TRBV12-5, with D possibly being TRBD2 (5 bases). The CDR3 runs to 15 residues. Looked up from germline, CDR1 is LGHNT and CDR2 is FRNRAP. The V and J ends lost 3 bases and 0 bases respectively, with 11 bases between them. In nucleotides, the CDR3 is TGTGCTAGTGGTTTCATTTCGGGATACCAAGAGACCCAGTACTTC. Encoded protein: CASGFISGYQETQYF.

V usage is TRBV6-5 and J usage is TRBJ2-7, with TRBD1 matching over 8 bases. Unmatched junction bases numbered 3, after V lost 6 bases and J lost 2 bases. This CDR3 is 13 amino acids long. Germline loops: CDR1 MNHEY, CDR2 SVGAGI. The DNA for the CDR3 is TGTGCCAGCAGGGGGACAGGAACCTACGAGCAGTACTTC. Amino acid sequence: CASRGTGTYEQYF.

The rearrangement uses TRBV6-5 and TRBJ2-1, with TRBD2 as a possible D gene (6 bases). From germline, CDR1 is MNHEY and CDR2 SVGAGI. The CDR3 is 16 residues long. Trimming removed 4 bases at V and 3 bases at J, with 16 bases between. The CDR3 DNA follows: TGTGCCAGCAGTTCGCCGTCAAAGACTAGCTACAATGAGCAGTTCTTC. It codes for CASSSPSKTSYNEQFF.

The chain is built from TRBV6-2 or TRBV6-3 and TRBJ2-7; 15 bases agree with TRBD2. The CDR3 is made up of 15 amino acids. The V segment lost 2 bases and the J segment 4 bases; nucleotides outside the gene matches: 0. Germline CDR1 MNHEY, CDR2 SVGEGT. CDR3 DNA: TGTGCCAGCAGTTACGGACTAGCGGGGGGGTACGAGCAGTACTTC. Protein: CASSYGLAGGYEQYF.

This chain joins TRBV7-8 and TRBJ2-1; 7 bases are shared with TRBD1. V dropped 8 bases and J dropped 6; count of bases not matched to a gene: 10. CDR3 length: 14 residues. Germline CDR1 is SGHVS and CDR2 is FQNEAQ. CDR3 in amino acids: CASELYRGVNEQFF. Here the CDR3 DNA reads TGTGCCAGCGAACTTTACAGGGGCGTCAATGAGCAGTTCTTC.